This entry lists 14 T cell receptor beta chains sequenced from one sample in a study of beta chain features in type 1 diabetes. The study, taken as a whole, reports: The study found moderately but significantly shorter TCRB CDR3s in all four CD4+ subsets of Type 1 diabetes patients.

These receptors have no identified antigens. Expressed TCRB transcripts were sequenced because the isolated RNA had all been reverse transcribed beforehand. Using immunoSEQ multiplex PCR, the repertoire was profiled, and TCRdb retains in-frame clones only, with some absent. Counted here are over 120,000 clones, about 13% occurring once; the ten biggest clones make up approximately 1.3%. The sample comprised central memory CD4+ T cells from blood. These receptors were collected from a young man with type 1 diabetes.

The chain recombines TRBV30 with TRBJ1-3; D possibly corresponds to TRBD1 (5 bases). Looked up from germline, CDR1 is GTSNPN and CDR2 is SVGIG (reference sequence). CDR3 length: 14 amino acids. Trimming removed 0 bases at V and 1 base at J, with 7 bases between. CDR3 sequence (DNA): TGTGCCTGGAGTGTGGGGGGATCTGGAAACACCATATATTTT. Residues: CAWSVGGSGNTIYF.

The chain couples TRBV18 to TRBJ2-7, with a tentative D call TRBD1 (6 bases). The CDR3 has 15 residues. CDR1 and CDR2 (germline): KGHSH, LQKENI. V was trimmed by 2 bases and J by 6 bases, leaving 17 bases between them. CDR3 protein: CASSPGGATWSEQYF. Here the CDR3 DNA reads TGTGCCAGCTCACCAGGGGGCGCGACCTGGAGCGAGCAGTACTTC.

J is TRBJ2-5 and V is TRBV10-3, with D tentatively TRBD1 (5 bases). The J call is doubtful: the DNA matches TRBJ2-7 better. The CDR3 is 15 amino acids. Looked up from germline, CDR1 is ENHRY and CDR2 is SYGVKD. The CDR3 spells CAISEKYQGPYEQYF. The CDR3 bases are TGTGCCATCAGTGAGAAATATCAGGGTCCCTACGAGCAGTACTTC.

Ten or more counts support this clone. Other DNA sequences in this specimen translate into the identical CDR3. V usage is TRBV27 and J usage is TRBJ1-6; D ambiguous. The germline gives CDR1 MNHEY, CDR2 SMNVEV (reference sequence). The CDR3 spans 14 residues. Trimming took off 3 bases at V and 7 bases at J, with 10 bases between the two ends. CDR3: CASSFGVGNSPLHF. The CDR3 bases are TGTGCCAGCAGTTTCGGGGTGGGGAATTCACCCCTCCACTTT.

The chain couples TRBV6-5 to TRBJ1-5; 7 nucleotides align to TRBD1. CDR1 and CDR2 from the germline V gene are MNHEY and SVGAGI. J gave up 3 bases and V 5 bases, and 7 bases lay outside the gene matches. The CDR3 runs 15 residues. The CDR3 region is CASSQQGRDNQPQHF. CDR3 nucleotide sequence: TGTGCCAGCAGTCAACAGGGGAGAGACAATCAGCCCCAGCATTTT.

This clone was observed at least ten times. CDR3 protein: CASSLAGKNIQYF. As DNA, the CDR3 is TGTGCCAGCAGCTTAGCAGGCAAAAACATTCAGTACTTC. This chain links TRBV7-9 with TRBJ2-4, with unresolved D. The V gene lost 0 bases and the J gene lost 3 bases, with 3 bases spanning the gap. Per the germline V gene, CDR1 is SEHNR and CDR2 is FQNEAQ (reference sequence). CDR3 length: 13 amino acids.

In nucleotides, the CDR3 is TGTGCCAGCAGCCGGCTCGGACTAGTCAGTGGTGAGCAGTTCTTC. Protein: CASSRLGLVSGEQFF. The chain combines TRBV9 with TRBJ2-1; 7 bases fit TRBD2. The CDR3 has 15 residues. Unmatched junction bases numbered 13, after V lost 4 bases and J lost 9 bases. Germline lookup yields CDR1 SGDLS and CDR2 YYNGEE.

This clone was recorded a few times. The chain employs TRBV6-1 and TRBJ2-3; 10 nucleotides line up with TRBD2. Germline CDR1 reads MNHNS; CDR2 reads SASEGT. The CDR3 has 16 residues. V dropped 2 bases and J dropped 0; count of bases not matched to a gene: 2. The CDR3 region is CASSEISGGSTDTQYF. The DNA for the CDR3 is TGTGCCAGCAGTGAAATTAGCGGGGGGAGCACAGATACGCAGTATTTT.

Ten or more counts support this clone. CDR3 bases: TGTGCCAGCAACCTGGACTACTACAATGAGCAGTTCTTC. Protein product: CASNLDYYNEQFF. This chain connects TRBV6-1 to TRBJ2-1; D is possibly TRBD2 (6 bases). Trimming pared 7 bases from V and 3 bases from J, leaving 10 bases between. This CDR3 is 13 amino acids long. Germline CDR1 reads MNHNS; CDR2 reads SASEGT.

The chain employs TRBV4-1 and TRBJ1-5; D not resolved. With 0 bases removed from V and 3 bases from J, the gap between germline ends came to 9 bases. The CDR3 length is 15 residues. Germline V gene data show CDR1 as MGHRA and CDR2 as YSYEKL. This CDR3 reads CASSQDGQANQPQHF. In DNA, the CDR3 is TGCGCCAGCAGCCAAGATGGGCAGGCCAATCAGCCCCAGCATTTT.

This chain connects TRBV6-5 to TRBJ2-7; 7 bases align to TRBD1. The CDR3 consists of 14 residues. Germline values: CDR1 MNHEY, CDR2 SVGAGI. J lost 0 bases, V lost 6 bases, and 5 bases had no gene match. In nucleotides, the CDR3 is TGTGCCAGCAGGACCCCAGGGGGCTCCTACGAGCAGTACTTC. Encoded protein: CASRTPGGSYEQYF.

This clone has only a few counts. Other DNA sequences in the sample encode the same CDR3. This chain uses TRBV30 with TRBJ1-6; a possible D gene is TRBD1 (6 bases). Germline CDR1 and CDR2: GTSNPN and SVGIG (reference sequence). Deletions cut 0 bases from V and 6 bases from J, with 9 bases between. CDR3 length: 14 amino acids. The CDR3, as DNA: TGTGCCTGGAGTGTACAGGGACGTAATTCACCCCTCCACTTT. Its translation is CAWSVQGRNSPLHF.

This clone was detected a few times. Here the CDR3 DNA reads TGTGCCAGCAGAACACTTAGGACAGGGGTGAGGGAGCAGTTCTTC. This encodes CASRTLRTGVREQFF. The rearrangement joins TRBV21-1 to TRBJ2-1; the table gives TRBD1 as D, unverified against the DNA. TRBV21-1 counts as a pseudogene. This CDR3 contains 15 residues.

This clone has only a few counts. The chain has TRBV9 and TRBJ1-2, with D possibly matching TRBD1 (5 bases). Germline V CDR1 and CDR2: SGDLS, YYNGEE. V was trimmed by 3 bases and J by 4 bases, leaving 13 bases between them. The CDR3 has 14 amino acids. CDR3 region: CASSATGTAYGYTF. The CDR3 DNA sequence: TGTGCCAGCAGCGCAACCGGGACGGCCTATGGCTACACCTTC.